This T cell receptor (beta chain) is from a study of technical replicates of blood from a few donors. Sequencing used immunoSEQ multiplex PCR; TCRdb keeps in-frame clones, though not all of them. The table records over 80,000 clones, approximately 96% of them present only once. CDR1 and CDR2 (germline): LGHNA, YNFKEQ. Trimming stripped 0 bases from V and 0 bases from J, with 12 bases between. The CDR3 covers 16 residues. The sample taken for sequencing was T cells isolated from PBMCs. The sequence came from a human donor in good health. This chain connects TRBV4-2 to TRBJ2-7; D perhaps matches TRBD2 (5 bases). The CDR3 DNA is TGTGCCAGCAGCCAAGAGGAGCGGACGCACTCCTACGAGCAGTACTTC. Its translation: CASSQEERTHSYEQYF.